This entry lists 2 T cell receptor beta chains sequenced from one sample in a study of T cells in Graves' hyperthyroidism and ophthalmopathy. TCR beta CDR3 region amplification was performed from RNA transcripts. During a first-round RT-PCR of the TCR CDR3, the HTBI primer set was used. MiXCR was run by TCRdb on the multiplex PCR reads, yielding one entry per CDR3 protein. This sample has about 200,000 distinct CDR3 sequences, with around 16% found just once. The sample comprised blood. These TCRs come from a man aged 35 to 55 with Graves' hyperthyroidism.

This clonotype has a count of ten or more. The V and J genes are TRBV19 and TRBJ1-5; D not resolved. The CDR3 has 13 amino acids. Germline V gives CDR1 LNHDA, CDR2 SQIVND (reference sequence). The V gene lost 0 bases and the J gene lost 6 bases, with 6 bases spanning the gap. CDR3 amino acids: CASSIDAVQPQHF. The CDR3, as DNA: TGTGCCAGTAGTATAGACGCGGTTCAGCCCCAGCATTTT. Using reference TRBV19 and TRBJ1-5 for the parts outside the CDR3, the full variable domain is DGGITQSPKYLFRKEGQNVTLSCEQNLNHDAMYWYRQDPGQGLRLIYYSQIVNDFQKGDIAEGYSVSREKKESFPLTVTSAQKNPTAFYLCASSIDAVQPQHFGDGTRLSIL.

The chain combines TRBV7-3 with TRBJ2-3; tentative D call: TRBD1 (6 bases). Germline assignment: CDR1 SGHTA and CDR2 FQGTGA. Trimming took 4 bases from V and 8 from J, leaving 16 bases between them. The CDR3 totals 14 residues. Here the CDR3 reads CASSSPTGSGTQYF. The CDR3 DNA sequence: TGTGCCAGCAGCTCGCCGACAGGAAGTGGTACGCAGTATTTT.